This TCR beta chain derives from a study of T-cell memory formation after mild COVID-19. Overall study context: Clusters were largely donor specific.

Overall study results and limits: The appearance of some responding clones in pre-infection memory suggested that cross-reactive memory joined. Contracting CD4+ clones lay largely in CM and EM, with CD8+ ones residing in EMRA.

Comment on this clonotype: What it recognizes is unknown.

Germline V gene sequence: CDR1 LGHNA, CDR2 YNFKEQ. CDR3 length: 16 residues. V was trimmed by 5 bases and J by 2 bases, leaving 13 bases between them. Each CDR3 protein is one row after TCRdb ran MiXCR on the 5' RACE reads. The table shows about half a million distinct CDR3 sequences, with about 20% occurring only once. The clonotype was recovered from an adult woman who had mild COVID-19 (a few samples of this study predate the infection). Cell type and time point are not known. V gene TRBV4-2 combines with J gene TRBJ2-6; tentative D call: TRBD1 (6 bases). The sequenced sample was PBMCs or a T cell subset sorted from them (not recorded which). This CDR3 reads CASSSGTGTGANVLTF. The CDR3 region has the DNA TGTGCCAGCAGCTCCGGAACAGGGACTGGGGCCAACGTCCTGACTTTC.